This TCR beta chain was retrieved from a study of blood T cell repertoires in COVID-19. Study as a whole: The United States, Italy and Spain were the sources of the acute and convalescent COVID-19 samples. PBMCs, B-cell-depleted T cells, or T cells provided the cDNA or gDNA that made up the material.

Original handling: Reference gene primer amplification in the assay estimated nucleated cell counts. Sequencing was performed with immunoSEQ multiplex PCR; in TCRdb, only in-frame clones are kept and a portion is missing. For V, J and clone size, that table is used; D and trimming come from the DNA. The repertoire consists of 150,000 to 200,000 clones, with about 86% occurring once and the leading ten covering about 8.2%. This CDR3 comprises 16 residues. Germline V gene data show CDR1 as SNHLY and CDR2 as FYNNEI. The V end was cut by 4 bases, the J end by 0 bases, with 10 bases between. The chain recombines TRBV2 with TRBJ1-6; D gene unclear. The sequencing input was peripheral blood. The clonotype originates from a man between 60 and 75 years old with acute or convalescent COVID-19. Here the CDR3 reads CASSGPGSSYNSPLHF. The CDR3 DNA sequence: TGTGCCAGCAGTGGTCCGGGGAGCTCCTATAATTCACCCCTCCACTTT.